Following are 10 T cell receptor beta chains from one sample sequenced in a study of blood T cells in healthy people across ages. A J-beta primer mix and a sample-barcoded 5' primer were used in a second PCR of about 6 to 12 cycles. Via MiXCR, TCRdb re-called the 5' RACE reads, giving one row per CDR3 protein. The table lists about 1.8 million distinct CDR3 sequences, roughly 52% of them singletons, with 2.1% in the top ten. The sample consisted of blood. The receptor set was obtained from a woman between 35 and 50 years old in good health.

As for this clonotype: One base away lies a much larger clone, so this may be a sequencing read error. The V call is TRBV9, the J call TRBJ2-1; 10 bases are a match to TRBD2. The J call may be mistaken, given a closer DNA end match to TRBJ2-7. The CDR3 sequence is 16 residues long. The germline V gene encodes CDR1 SGDLS and CDR2 YYNGEE. The CDR3 DNA reads TGTGCCAGCAGCCCCAAAGGACTAGCGGCTTTCAATGAGCAGTACTTC. Its translation is CASSPKGLAAFNEQYF.

The rearrangement links TRBV7-2 to TRBJ2-6; perhaps TRBD1 as D (5 bases). The CDR3 is 15 residues long. CDR1 and CDR2 from the germline V gene are SGHTA and FQGNSA. The V end was cut by 7 bases, the J end by 4 bases, with 14 bases between. The CDR3 sequence is CASNVQGFGANVLTF. The CDR3 DNA is TGTGCCAGCAACGTCCAGGGTTTCGGGGCCAACGTCCTGACTTTC.

The chain links TRBV12-3 or TRBV12-4 to TRBJ1-1, with unresolved D. CDR3 size: 12 residues. Trimming stripped 3 bases from V and 9 bases from J, with 11 bases between. In DNA form, the CDR3 reads TGTGCCAGCAGTTTTAGTGCAATAAAAGCTTTCTTT. This encodes CASSFSAIKAFF.

The table lists this clonotype with a few counts. The chain joins TRBV29-1 to TRBJ2-7; D is unclear. Germline CDR1 SQVTM, CDR2 ANQGSEA. CDR3 length: 11 amino acids. The V end lost 6 bases, the J end lost 3 bases, and 9 bases lay between the germline ends. In DNA, the CDR3 is TGCAGCGTGAACAAGGGCTACGAGCAGTACTTC. It codes for CSVNKGYEQYF.

This clonotype has only one observation. Mismatch with germline at one junction end may stem from a read error. J is TRBJ1-2 and V is TRBV20-1, with D perhaps TRBD1 (5 bases). The CDR3 consists of 13 residues. Germline V lookup: CDR1 DFQATT, CDR2 SNEGSKA (reference sequence). The DNA for the CDR3 is TGCAGTGCCCACGGGGGAGCTAACGATGGCTACACCTTC. Translation gives CSAHGGANDGYTF.

There are a few counts of this clonotype. This chain links TRBV27 with TRBJ2-5; TRBD1 matches at 8 bases. V was pared by 6 bases and J by 3 bases, with 9 bases of the junction left unmatched. CDR1 and CDR2 (germline): MNHEY, SMNVEV (reference sequence). This CDR3 contains 15 residues. The CDR3 loop is CASRVDRAREETQYF. DNA for the CDR3: TGTGCCAGCAGGGTGGACAGGGCCCGAGAAGAGACCCAGTACTTC.

The CDR3 sequence: CSVEYPTRGTDTQYF. The CDR3 DNA follows: TGCAGCGTTGAATACCCGACGAGGGGAACAGATACGCAGTATTTT. This rearrangement joins TRBV29-1 to TRBJ2-3; D might be TRBD1 or TRBD2, each matching 5 bases. CDR1 is SQVTM and CDR2 is ANQGSEA in the germline V gene. V was clipped by 2 bases and J by 3 bases, with 15 bases between them. CDR3 length: 15 residues.

This clonotype occurred a few times. The V gene is TRBV6-2 or TRBV6-3, the J gene TRBJ2-7; D call uncertain. CDR3 length equals 13 residues. The V end was cut by 2 bases, the J end by 4 bases, with 9 bases between. Germline V gene data show CDR1 as MNHEY and CDR2 as SVGEGT. CDR3 amino acids: CASSYVATYEQYF. CDR3 coding DNA: TGTGCCAGCAGTTACGTTGCGACGTACGAGCAGTACTTC.

The chain is built from TRBV7-9 and TRBJ1-5; unclear D gene. The V end was cut by 11 bases, the J end by 3 bases, with 17 bases between. The germline CDR1 and CDR2 sequences are SEHNR and FQNEAQ (reference sequence). This CDR3 is 14 amino acids long. The CDR3 coding sequence is TGTGCCGTTGCAGGAGTAGTTGACAATCAGCCCCAGCATTTT. The encoded protein is CAVAGVVDNQPQHF.

Only a few counts were recorded for this clonotype. The chain combines TRBV7-2 with TRBJ2-5, with D perhaps TRBD2 (6 bases). The CDR3 sequence is 16 residues long. Germline CDR1 reads SGHTA; CDR2 reads FQGNSA. V gave up 5 bases and J gave up 3 bases, with 19 bases separating them. The CDR3 here is CASSHRTPRGKETQYF. The CDR3 region has the DNA TGTGCCAGCAGCCACCGTACCCCCCGGGGGAAAGAGACCCAGTACTTC.